Below, 2 T cell receptor beta chains from the same sample are listed, as sequenced in a study of blood T cell repertoires in COVID-19. Clones were sequenced by immunoSEQ multiplex PCR, and TCRdb holds only the in-frame ones, with some missing. The table has about 100,000 clones, roughly 84% seen once. Sequencing was performed on peripheral blood. These receptors were obtained from a human donor in a cohort sampled during active COVID-19.

The chain is built from TRBV3-1 (or the pseudogene TRBV3-2) and TRBJ2-1; the D is unclear. With 0 bases removed from V and 4 bases from J, the gap between germline ends came to 7 bases. This CDR3 has 14 amino acids. Germline V lookup: CDR1 LGHDT, CDR2 YNNKEL (reference sequence). Here the CDR3 DNA reads TGTGCCAGCAGCCAAGATAACGGTTACAATGAGCAGTTCTTC. The encoded protein is CASSQDNGYNEQFF.

This clone was detected a few times. This rearrangement joins TRBV19 to TRBJ1-5; 7 positions match TRBD1. This CDR3 has 14 residues. Unmatched junction bases numbered 8, after V lost 9 bases and J lost 3 bases. Germline V gene data show CDR1 as LNHDA and CDR2 as SQIVND (reference sequence). The CDR3 loop is CASDRDLNNQPQHF. CDR3 DNA sequence: TGTGCCAGCGACAGGGATTTGAACAATCAGCCCCAGCATTTT.